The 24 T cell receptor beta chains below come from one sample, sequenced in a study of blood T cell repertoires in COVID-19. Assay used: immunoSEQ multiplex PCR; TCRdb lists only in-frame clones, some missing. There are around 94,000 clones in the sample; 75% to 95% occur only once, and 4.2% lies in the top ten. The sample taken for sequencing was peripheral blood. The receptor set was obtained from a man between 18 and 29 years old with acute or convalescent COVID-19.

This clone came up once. DNA of the CDR3: TGTGCCAGCACCGTTAGAGGGTGGTATGGCTACACCTTC. Amino acid sequence: CASTVRGWYGYTF. This chain joins TRBV5-4 and TRBJ1-2; no clear D gene. The V end was cut by 6 bases, the J end by 5 bases, with 14 bases between. The CDR3 is 13 amino acids. Germline V gene data show CDR1 as SGHNT and CDR2 as YYREEE (reference sequence).

This CDR3 reads CASSRASLAGAEQFF. In nucleotides, the CDR3 is TGCGCCAGCAGTCGGGCAAGTTTAGCGGGAGCTGAGCAGTTCTTC. V usage is TRBV10-1 and J usage is TRBJ2-1; 9 nucleotides align to TRBD2. Trimming cost V 5 bases and J 9 bases; bases outside gene matches: 11. The CDR3 totals 15 residues. Germline values: CDR1 WNHNN, CDR2 SYGVQD (reference sequence).

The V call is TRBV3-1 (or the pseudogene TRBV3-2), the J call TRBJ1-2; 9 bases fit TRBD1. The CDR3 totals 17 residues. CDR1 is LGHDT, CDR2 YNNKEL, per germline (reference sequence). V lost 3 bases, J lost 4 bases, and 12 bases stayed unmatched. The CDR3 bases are TGTGCCAGCAGCCATTTGGGACAGGGCCCGGTGGTCTATGGCTACACCTTC. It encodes CASSHLGQGPVVYGYTF.

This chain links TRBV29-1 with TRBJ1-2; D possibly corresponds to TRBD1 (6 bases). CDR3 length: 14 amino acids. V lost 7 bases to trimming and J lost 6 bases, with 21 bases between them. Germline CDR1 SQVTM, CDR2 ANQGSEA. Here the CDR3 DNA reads TGCAGCGCCGAAATGACAGGTTTACCGGATGGCTACACCTTC. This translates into CSAEMTGLPDGYTF.

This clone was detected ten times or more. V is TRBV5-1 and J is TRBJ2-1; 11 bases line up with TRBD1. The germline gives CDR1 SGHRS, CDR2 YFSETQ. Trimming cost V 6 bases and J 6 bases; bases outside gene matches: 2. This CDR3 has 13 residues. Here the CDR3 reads CASMGTGGNEQFF. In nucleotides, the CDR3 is TGCGCCAGCATGGGGACAGGGGGCAATGAGCAGTTCTTC. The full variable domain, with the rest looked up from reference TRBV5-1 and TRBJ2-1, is KAGVTQTPRYLIKTRGQQVTLSCSPISGHRSVSWYQQTPGQGLQFLFEYFSETQRNKGNFPGRFSGRQFSNSRSEMNVSTLELGDSALYLCASMGTGGNEQFFGPGTRLTVL.

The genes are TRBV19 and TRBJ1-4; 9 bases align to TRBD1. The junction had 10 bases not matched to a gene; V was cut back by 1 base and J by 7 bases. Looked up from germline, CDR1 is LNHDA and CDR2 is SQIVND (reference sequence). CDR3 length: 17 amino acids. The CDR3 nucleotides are TGTGCCAGTAGTATAGGTACAGGGGGCGCGGACCGTGAAAAACTGTTTTTT. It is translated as CASSIGTGGADREKLFF.

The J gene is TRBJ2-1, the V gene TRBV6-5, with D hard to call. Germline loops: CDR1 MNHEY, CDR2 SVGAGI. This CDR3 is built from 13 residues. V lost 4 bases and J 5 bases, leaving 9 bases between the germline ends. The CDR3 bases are TGTGCCAGCAGTTCGTCTATGCACAATGAGCAGTTCTTC. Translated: CASSSSMHNEQFF.

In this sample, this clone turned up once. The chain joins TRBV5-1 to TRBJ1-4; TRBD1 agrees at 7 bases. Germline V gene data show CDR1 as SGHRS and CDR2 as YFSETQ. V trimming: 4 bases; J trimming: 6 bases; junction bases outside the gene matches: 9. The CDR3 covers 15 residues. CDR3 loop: CASSPFDRDDEKLFF. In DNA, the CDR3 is TGCGCCAGCAGCCCCTTTGACAGGGATGATGAAAAACTGTTTTTT.

The CDR3 sequence is CASSYLDTEAFF. The CDR3 DNA is TGTGCCAGCAGTTATTTAGACACTGAAGCTTTCTTT. The V gene is TRBV2, the J gene TRBJ1-1; D ambiguous. The V end lost 5 bases, the J end lost 3 bases, and 7 bases lay between the germline ends. This CDR3 has 12 residues. The germline V gene has CDR1 SNHLY and CDR2 FYNNEI. Supplemented by reference TRBV2 and TRBJ1-1, the full variable domain reads EPEVTQTPSHQVTQMGQEVILRCVPISNHLYFYWYRQILGQKVEFLVSFYNNEISEKSEIFDDQFSVERPDGSNFTLKIRSTKLEDSAMYFCASSYLDTEAFFGQGTRLTVV.

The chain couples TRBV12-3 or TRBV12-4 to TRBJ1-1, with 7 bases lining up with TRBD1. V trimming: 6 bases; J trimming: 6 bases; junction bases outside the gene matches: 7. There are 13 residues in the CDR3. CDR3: CASRPDRVPEAFF. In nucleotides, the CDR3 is TGTGCCAGCAGACCCGACAGGGTCCCTGAAGCTTTCTTT.

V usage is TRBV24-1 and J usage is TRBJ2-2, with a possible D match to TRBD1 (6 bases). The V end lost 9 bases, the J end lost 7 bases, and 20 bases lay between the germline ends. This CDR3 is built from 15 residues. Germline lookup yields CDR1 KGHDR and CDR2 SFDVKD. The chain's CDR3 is CATLGGQGLGGELFF. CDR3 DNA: TGTGCCACCTTAGGAGGTCAGGGGCTGGGCGGGGAGCTGTTTTTT.

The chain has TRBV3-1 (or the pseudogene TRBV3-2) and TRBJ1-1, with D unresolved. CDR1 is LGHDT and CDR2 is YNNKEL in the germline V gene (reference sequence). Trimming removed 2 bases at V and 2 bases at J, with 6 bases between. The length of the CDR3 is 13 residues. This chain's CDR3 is CASSQKPNTEAFF. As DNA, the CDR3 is TGTGCCAGCAGCCAAAAGCCAAACACTGAAGCTTTCTTT.

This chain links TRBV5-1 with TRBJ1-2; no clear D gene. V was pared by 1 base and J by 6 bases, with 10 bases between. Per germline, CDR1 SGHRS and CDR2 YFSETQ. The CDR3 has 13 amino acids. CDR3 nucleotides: TGCGCCAGCAGCTTGACGAGGGTCCATGGCTACACCTTC. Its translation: CASSLTRVHGYTF.

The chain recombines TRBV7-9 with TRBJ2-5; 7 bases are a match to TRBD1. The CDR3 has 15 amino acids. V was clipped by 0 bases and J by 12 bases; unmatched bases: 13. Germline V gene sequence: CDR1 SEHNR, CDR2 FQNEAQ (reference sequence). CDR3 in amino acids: CASSLANWDSFVEYF. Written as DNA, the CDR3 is TGTGCCAGCAGCTTAGCGAATTGGGACAGCTTCGTGGAGTACTTC.

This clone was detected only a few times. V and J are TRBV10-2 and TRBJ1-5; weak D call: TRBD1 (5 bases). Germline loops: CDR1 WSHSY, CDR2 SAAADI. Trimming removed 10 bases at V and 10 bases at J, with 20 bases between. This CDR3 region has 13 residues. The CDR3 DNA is TGCGCCACCAAGGACAATCCGGTTAGTCCCCAGCATTTT. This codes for CATKDNPVSPQHF.

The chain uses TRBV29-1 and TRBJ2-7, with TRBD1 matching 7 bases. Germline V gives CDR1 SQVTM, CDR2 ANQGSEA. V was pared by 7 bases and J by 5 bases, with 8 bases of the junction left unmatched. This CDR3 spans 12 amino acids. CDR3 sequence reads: CSANRGPNEQYF. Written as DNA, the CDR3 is TGCAGCGCAAACAGGGGCCCCAACGAGCAGTACTTC.

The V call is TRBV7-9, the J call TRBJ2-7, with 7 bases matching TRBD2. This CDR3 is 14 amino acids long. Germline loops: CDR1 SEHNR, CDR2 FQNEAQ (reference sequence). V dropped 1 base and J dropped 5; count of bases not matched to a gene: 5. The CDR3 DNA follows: TGTGCCAGCAGCTTAGGAGGGAGGGCGGACGAGCAGTACTTC. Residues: CASSLGGRADEQYF.

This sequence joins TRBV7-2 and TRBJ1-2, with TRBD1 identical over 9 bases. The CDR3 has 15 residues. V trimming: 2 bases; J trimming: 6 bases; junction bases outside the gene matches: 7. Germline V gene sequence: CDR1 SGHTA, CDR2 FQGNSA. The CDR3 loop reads CASSLFWDRADGYTF. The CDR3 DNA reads TGTGCCAGCAGCTTATTTTGGGACAGGGCGGATGGCTACACCTTC.

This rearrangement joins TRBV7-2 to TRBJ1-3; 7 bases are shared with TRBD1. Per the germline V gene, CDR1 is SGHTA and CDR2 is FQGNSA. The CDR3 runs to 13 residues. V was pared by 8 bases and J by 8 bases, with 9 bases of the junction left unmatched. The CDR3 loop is CASSWTGGDTIYF. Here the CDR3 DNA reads TGTGCCAGCTCCTGGACAGGCGGGGACACCATATATTTT.

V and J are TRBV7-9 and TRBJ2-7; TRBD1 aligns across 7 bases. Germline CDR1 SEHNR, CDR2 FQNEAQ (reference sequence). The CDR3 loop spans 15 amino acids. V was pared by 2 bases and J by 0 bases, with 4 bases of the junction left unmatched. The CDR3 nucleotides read TGTGCCAGCAGCTTACTTACAGGGGACTCCTACGAGCAGTACTTC. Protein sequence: CASSLLTGDSYEQYF.

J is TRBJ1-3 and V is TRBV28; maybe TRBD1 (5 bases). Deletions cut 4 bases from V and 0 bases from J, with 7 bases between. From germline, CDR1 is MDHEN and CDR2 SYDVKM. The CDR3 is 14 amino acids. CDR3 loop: CASSWTSSGNTIYF. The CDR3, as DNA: TGTGCCAGCAGTTGGACAAGCTCTGGAAACACCATATATTTT.

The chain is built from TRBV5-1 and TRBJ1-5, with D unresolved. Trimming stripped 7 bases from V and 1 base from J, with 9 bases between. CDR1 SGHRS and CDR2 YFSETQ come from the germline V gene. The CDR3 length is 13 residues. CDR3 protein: CASASQSNQPQHF. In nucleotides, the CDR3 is TGCGCCAGCGCGAGTCAAAGCAATCAGCCCCAGCATTTT.

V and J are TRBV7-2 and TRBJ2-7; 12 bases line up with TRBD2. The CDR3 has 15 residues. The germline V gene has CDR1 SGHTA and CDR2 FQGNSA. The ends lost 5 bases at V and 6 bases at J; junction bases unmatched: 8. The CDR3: CASSPQLAGGREQYF. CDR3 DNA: TGTGCCAGCAGCCCCCAGCTAGCGGGGGGGCGCGAGCAGTACTTC.

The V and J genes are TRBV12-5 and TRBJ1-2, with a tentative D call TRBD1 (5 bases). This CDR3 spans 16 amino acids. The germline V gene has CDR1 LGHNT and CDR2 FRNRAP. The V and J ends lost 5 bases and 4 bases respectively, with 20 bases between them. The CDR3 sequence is CASGRTTQGLGYGYTF. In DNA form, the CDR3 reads TGTGCTAGTGGTCGCACAACCCAGGGTCTAGGCTATGGCTACACCTTC.